The 7 T cell receptor beta chains below were found in one sample sequenced in a study of shared clonotypes between healthy human individuals. Naive CD8 cells were CD45RO-negative, positively selected for CCR7, excluding terminally differentiated effector memory CD45RA+ cells. Clones were read by immunoSEQ multiplex PCR, and TCRdb kept only the in-frame ones, dropping some. The sample holds 1.5 million to 2.5 million clones; about 95% are singletons and the top ten take roughly 1%. What was sequenced was naive CD8+ T cells sorted from blood. The origin of the receptors is a man aged 18 to 30 in good health.

This chain uses TRBV5-1 with TRBJ2-1; 7 bases are a match to TRBD2. Trimming at V came to 0 bases and at J to 5 bases, leaving 8 bases not matched to a gene. Per the germline V gene, CDR1 is SGHRS and CDR2 is YFSETQ. This CDR3 is 16 amino acids long. The chain's CDR3 is CASSLAWGGSNNEQFF. The CDR3 nucleotides read TGCGCCAGCAGCTTGGCGTGGGGCGGGAGTAACAATGAGCAGTTCTTC.

This clone was recorded only once. The chain combines TRBV2 with TRBJ1-5; perhaps TRBD1 as D (6 bases). Trimming cost V 6 bases and J 5 bases, with 17 bases left between them. Germline V gives CDR1 SNHLY, CDR2 FYNNEI. The CDR3 is 15 amino acids. Here the CDR3 DNA reads TGTGCCAGCAGAAGGACAGTCTTAGCAGATCAGCCCCAGCATTTT. It yields the protein CASRRTVLADQPQHF.

V and J are TRBV2 and TRBJ1-1; 11 nucleotides match TRBD1. Germline CDR1 SNHLY, CDR2 FYNNEI. The ends lost 8 bases at V and 6 bases at J; junction bases unmatched: 11. This CDR3 is 15 amino acids long. The CDR3 protein is CASGQGAADCPEAFF. The CDR3 region has the DNA TGTGCCAGCGGACAGGGGGCGGCGGATTGCCCTGAAGCTTTCTTT.

The V call is TRBV5-1, the J call TRBJ2-1; the match to TRBD2 covers 11 bases. CDR1 is SGHRS, CDR2 YFSETQ, per germline. The CDR3 is 16 amino acids. V lost 3 bases, J lost 4 bases, and 6 bases stayed unmatched. CDR3 nucleotides: TGCGCCAGCAGCTCGATACTAGCGGGAGTGTACAATGAGCAGTTCTTC. Its translation: CASSSILAGVYNEQFF.

CDR3 nucleotide sequence: TGCGCCAGCAGCCAAGAGAGGAAGGGTATTCACTACGAGCAGTACTTC. Translation gives CASSQERKGIHYEQYF. This chain links TRBV4-3 with TRBJ2-7, with D uncertain. The CDR3 is 16 amino acids. Germline CDR1 and CDR2: LGHNA and YSLEER. V was pared by 0 bases and J by 3 bases, with 15 bases between.

The chain joins TRBV2 to TRBJ1-3; 7 nucleotides agree with TRBD1. The V and J ends lost 6 bases and 0 bases, in that order; junction bases with no gene match: 8. The CDR3 runs 16 residues. In germline, CDR1 is SNHLY, CDR2 FYNNEI. The CDR3 here is CASSRGRESSGNTIYF. The CDR3 nucleotides read TGTGCCAGCAGCAGGGGGAGGGAGAGCTCTGGAAACACCATATATTTT.

V usage is TRBV6-5 and J usage is TRBJ1-2, with D perhaps TRBD1 (5 bases). The V end lost 6 bases, the J end lost 4 bases, and 15 bases lay between the germline ends. The germline CDR1 and CDR2 sequences are MNHEY and SVGAGI. CDR3 length: 14 amino acids. Here the CDR3 DNA reads TGTGCCAGCAGACCCGGGGCAGACTTCTATGGCTACACCTTC. Amino acids: CASRPGADFYGYTF.